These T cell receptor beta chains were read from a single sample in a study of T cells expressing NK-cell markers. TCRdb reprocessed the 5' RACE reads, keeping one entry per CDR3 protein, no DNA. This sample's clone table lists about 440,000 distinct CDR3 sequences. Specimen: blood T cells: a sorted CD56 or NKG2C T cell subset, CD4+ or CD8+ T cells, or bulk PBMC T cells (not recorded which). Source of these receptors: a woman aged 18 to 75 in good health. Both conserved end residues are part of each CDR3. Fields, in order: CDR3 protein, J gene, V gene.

CSAFDREGYGYTF TRBJ1-2 TRBV20-1
CAISGGQNTEAFF TRBJ1-1 TRBV10-3
CSARRLAGGLEQFF TRBJ2-1 TRBV20-1
CSAPPQGSNQPQHF TRBJ1-5 TRBV20-1
CASKERDFTDTQYF TRBJ2-3 TRBV28
CASSPLGGPRGNTQYF TRBJ2-3 TRBV4-3
CASSPDVWPSSSYNEQFF TRBJ2-1 TRBV5-1
CASSFGSAAGETQYF TRBJ2-5 TRBV28
CAIAGVNEQFF TRBJ2-1 TRBV12-3/TRBV12-4
CASSSRPGQLLDTQYF TRBJ2-3 TRBV7-2
CASSEYGETQYF TRBJ2-5 TRBV25-1
CASSHEGATDTQYF TRBJ2-3 TRBV4-3
CASSQVQAGGYNEQFF TRBJ2-1 TRBV4-1
CASSVTGTLSYEQYF TRBJ2-7 TRBV2
CASSQDSEGAKNIQYF TRBJ2-4 TRBV4-2
CSAEYSVLPPETQYF TRBJ2-5 TRBV20-1
CSANGNSPLHF TRBJ1-6 TRBV20-1
CASSEIQGPSTQYF TRBJ2-3 TRBV2
CASEGTGGTEAFF TRBJ1-1 TRBV3-1
CASRDRGAEQYF TRBJ2-7 TRBV28
CASSDMRGSSYNEQFF TRBJ2-1 TRBV10-2
CSVGTGSPRLMNTEAFF TRBJ1-1 TRBV29-1
CASSQPQGDETQYF TRBJ2-5 TRBV12-3/TRBV12-4
CASSGLAGGRGEQYF TRBJ2-7 TRBV6-1
CASWEGVGEQFF TRBJ2-1 TRBV25-1
CSVAGSTRGSETQYF TRBJ2-5 TRBV29-1
CASSQAYSDGYTF TRBJ1-2 TRBV3-1
CASSLASGVYEQYF TRBJ2-7 TRBV7-2